Listed here is a single T cell receptor (beta chain). What it binds is not known. The record originates from a study of CD8+ T cells in alopecia areata. Study-level findings and limits: Lesional scalp, notably in alopecia totalis/universalis, had clonality above that of normal scalp.

Reverse transcribed after extraction, RNA yielded cDNA as the sequencing template. Produced via immunoSEQ multiplex PCR; TCRdb's table is partial and in-frame only. This repertoire shows about 150,000 clones, 40% to 50% found once; its top ten account for 6.5% to 7.5%. Collected material from alopecia areata patients comprised lesional scalp punch biopsies and peripheral blood. Sorted out of PBMCs were CD4+ T cells and CD8+ T cells. This CDR3 has 15 amino acids. Germline-derived CDR1 and CDR2 are SQVTM and ANQGSEA. V lost 7 bases and J 8 bases, leaving 23 bases between the germline ends. Sequenced: CD4+ T cells sorted from blood. The sequence derives from a human donor with alopecia areata. This chain links TRBV29-1 with TRBJ1-4; D possibly corresponds to TRBD1 (6 bases). The CDR3 DNA sequence: TGCAGCGGCCTCGGGGTCGGGGGCGTATGGGAAAAACTGTTTTTT. Translated: CSGLGVGGVWEKLFF.